This T cell receptor (beta chain) emerged from a study of T cells expressing NK-cell markers (TCRdb year 2020). Study-wide context: About eight donors provided sorted CD3+CD56+NKG2C+, CD3+CD56+NKG2C- and CD3+CD56-NKG2C+ T-cell subsets, whose TCR beta-chain repertoires were profiled. Among the eight sequenced donors, only one was HCMV-seronegative, while the other seven were HCMV-seropositive. All eight donors whose samples were sequenced were randomly selected healthy volunteers, three of them men and five women. Sequencing of the libraries produced 2 x 150 bp reads on Illumina HiSeq 2000/2500, MiSeq or NextSeq. Results and caveats for the whole study, not just this receptor: Those dominant clonotypes were again the most abundant among CD3+CD56-NKG2C+ cells in a handful of donors, at roughly 28.3-65%. For about 6 donors, the dominant CD3+CD56+NKG2C+ clonotypes were among the top 10 CD8+ clonotypes and accounted for about 1.0-7.0% of CD8+ T cells. Whether the expanded NKG2C-expressing T cell clones were specific for HCMV antigens was left unclear.

Instrument used: Illumina HiSeq 2000. 5'RACE template switching, by which a universal primer site and unique molecular identifiers were added, was used to make TCR beta cDNA libraries. Synthesis of cDNA was primed from the TCR beta constant segment and was followed by two consecutive PCR amplification steps. On the study's bioinformatics: Reads were demultiplexed and grouped by UMI with MIGEC, and clonotypes were assembled and quantified with MiTCR. To exclude erroneous sequences, any TCR cDNA sequence not supported by at least two reads was discarded. The tcR package was used for downstream repertoire analysis, with clonotypes matched between fractions based on CDR3 nucleotide sequence plus V segment. Antigen specificity was annotated against VDJdb with VDJmatch, allowing one amino acid substitution in CDR3. Through TCRdb reprocessing, the reads give one entry per CDR3 protein sequence; DNA is omitted. TCRdb's processing, not the study's, gives the V and J calls here. The table for this sample records around 140,000 distinct CDR3 sequences. The leading ten clones occupy 12% of the sample.

As to this clonotype: Its antigen remains undetermined.

A commercial ELISA kit detecting HCMV-specific IgG in serum was used to determine HCMV serostatus. Peripheral blood mononuclear cells were isolated from blood by Ficoll density gradient centrifugation. The CDR3 contains 14 residues, cysteine and phenylalanine counted. No DNA sequence is on record. CDR1 and CDR2 are drawn from the germline V gene (reference sequence): GTSNPN, SVGIG. This receptor was taken from a man younger than 35 in good health. Donor details come from another sample of the same person, matched by shared clones. Sequencing was carried out using blood T cells: a sorted CD56 or NKG2C T cell subset, CD4+ or CD8+ T cells, or bulk PBMC T cells (not recorded which). The chain was built from TRBV30 and TRBJ2-5; TCRdb picks TRBD1, but there is no DNA to check that call. The CDR3 is CAWSRHSPGETQYF.